A selection of T cell receptor beta chains follows, all from one sample in a study of post-analysis software for immune sequencing data. TCRdb re-called the PCR reads with MiXCR, one entry per CDR3 protein. The sample lists over 700,000 distinct CDR3 sequences, just under 30% occurring once. Material: blood. The origin of the receptors is a girl aged 5 to 17 with multiple sclerosis. Each CDR3 is given with its conserved first and last residue. D genes are given only for firm matches. Not all rows give a size; the values are once, few, many and, for expanded clones, a class.

V	size	J	D	DNA	CDR3
TRBV7-9	few	TRBJ2-3	TRBD2	TGTGCCAGCAGCTTCAAGGCTAGCGGTGGAGATACGCAGTATTTT	CASSFKASGGDTQYF
TRBV20-1	.	TRBJ1-1	.	TGCAGTGCTAGTGTGAACACTGAAGCTTTCTTT	CSASVNTEAFF
TRBV6-6	.	TRBJ1-4	.	TGTGCCAGCAGTTACTCGACTAATGAAAAACTGTTTTTT	CASSYSTNEKLFF
TRBV29-1	.	TRBJ1-1	.	TGCAGCGTTGGACACCACAATACTGAAGCTTTCTTT	CSVGHHNTEAFF
TRBV5-1	few	TRBJ1-5	.	TGCGCCAGCAGCTGGGGAACAGGGCGGAATCAGCCCCAGCATTTT	CASSWGTGRNQPQHF
TRBV6-1	.	TRBJ2-7	.	TGTGCCAGCAGTCCCCCCCCCGAGGGTGACGAGCAGTACTTC	CASSPPPEGDEQYF
TRBV27	few	TRBJ1-6	.	TGTGCCAGCAGCGAAGGTCGTTTTTTCTTCAATTCACCCCCCCACTTT	CASSEGRFFFNSPPHF
TRBV6-5	few	TRBJ2-1	TRBD2	TGTGCCAGCAGTTACTCGCGGGACTACTACTACAATGAGCAGTTCTTC	CASSYSRDYYYNEQFF
TRBV11-2	.	TRBJ1-1	.	TGTGCCAGCAGCTTAGATGGCGGGACAATGCTATATGAAGCTTTCTTT	CASSLDGGTMLYEAFF
TRBV10-3	many	TRBJ2-7	TRBD1	TGTGCCATCAGTGGCGGACCGGGACAGGGGTTGTACGAGCAGTACTTC	CAISGGPGQGLYEQYF
TRBV10-1	.	TRBJ2-1	TRBD2	TGCGCCAGCAGTACCGCGGGAGGTGGGGATGAGCAGTTCTTC	CASSTAGGGDEQFF
TRBV3-1	once	TRBJ1-2	.	TGTGCCAGCAGCCAATTGGGCGACTATGGCTACACCTTC	CASSQLGDYGYTF
TRBV20-1	.	TRBJ2-7	.	TGCAGTGCTACGGGTAGCGGAACACCCTACGAGCAGTACTTC	CSATGSGTPYEQYF
TRBV20-1	few	TRBJ1-1	.	TGCAGTGCTAGAGTAGGGGGTAACACTGAAGCTTTCTTT	CSARVGGNTEAFF
TRBV7-9	few	TRBJ2-5	TRBD1	TGTGCCAGCAGCTTAGCCGGGACAGGGTTGTACTTC	CASSLAGTGLYF
TRBV6-6	.	TRBJ2-4	TRBD2	TGTGCCAGCAGTCGGACTAGCGGGGGCGCCTTCCAGTACTTC	CASSRTSGGAFQYF
TRBV6-1	few	TRBJ2-1	.	TGTGCCAGCAGTGAAGGGGGACCTAGCTCCTACAATGAGCAGTTCTTC	CASSEGGPSSYNEQFF
TRBV20-1	few	TRBJ1-5	.	TGCAGTGCTTCCGTAACGAATCAGCCCCAGCATTTT	CSASVTNQPQHF
TRBV5-1	.	TRBJ2-5	.	TGCGCCAGCAGCTTAGTCCCAGGGGAGACCCAGTACTTC	CASSLVPGETQYF
TRBV20-1	few	TRBJ1-2	.	TGCAGTGCTAGTCTCCCGGACCTCTCCCTTCCTGGCTACACCTTC	CSASLPDLSLPGYTF
TRBV3-1	.	TRBJ2-1	.	TGTGCCAGCAGCCGCCCGGGTTGGGCTGGGAATGAGCAGTTCTTC	CASSRPGWAGNEQFF
TRBV5-1	.	TRBJ1-1	.	TGCGCCAGCAGCTGGGTCAGTCTAACAGGCGCTGAAGCTTTCTTT	CASSWVSLTGAEAFF
TRBV7-9	few	TRBJ2-3	.	TGTGCCAGCAGCCGAGGATTCAGAGCTTTCGCAGATACGCAGTATTTT	CASSRGFRAFADTQYF
TRBV5-5	.	TRBJ2-3	.	TGTGCCAGCAGCGTATCAGCGGCTAGCACAGATACGCAGTATTTT	CASSVSAASTDTQYF
TRBV6-2/TRBV6-3	few	TRBJ2-1	.	TGTGCCAGCAGCTTCGTCGACTGGGGGAATGAGCAGTTCTTC	CASSFVDWGNEQFF
TRBV7-8	.	TRBJ2-1	TRBD2	TGTGCCAGCAGCTTTACACTAGCGGGCGGCAATGAGCAGTTCTTC	CASSFTLAGGNEQFF
TRBV6-5	.	TRBJ2-2	.	TGTGCCAGCAGTTACCCCCGCAAGGTGCCGCCCCGGGTGGCCGGGGAGCTGTTTTTT	CASSYPRKVPPRVAGELFF